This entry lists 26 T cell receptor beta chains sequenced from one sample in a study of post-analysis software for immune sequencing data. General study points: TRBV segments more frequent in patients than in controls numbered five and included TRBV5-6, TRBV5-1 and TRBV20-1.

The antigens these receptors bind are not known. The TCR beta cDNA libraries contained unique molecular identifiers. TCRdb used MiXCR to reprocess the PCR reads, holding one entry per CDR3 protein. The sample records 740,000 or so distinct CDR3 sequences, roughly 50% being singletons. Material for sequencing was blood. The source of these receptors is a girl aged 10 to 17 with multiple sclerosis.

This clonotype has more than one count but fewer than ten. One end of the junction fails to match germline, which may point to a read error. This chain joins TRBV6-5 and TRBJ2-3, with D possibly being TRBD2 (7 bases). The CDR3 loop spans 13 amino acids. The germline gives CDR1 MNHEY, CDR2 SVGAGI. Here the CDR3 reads CASTGLREGGQYF. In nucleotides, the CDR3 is TGTGCTAGCACCGGACTTAGGGAGGGGGGGCAGTATTTT.

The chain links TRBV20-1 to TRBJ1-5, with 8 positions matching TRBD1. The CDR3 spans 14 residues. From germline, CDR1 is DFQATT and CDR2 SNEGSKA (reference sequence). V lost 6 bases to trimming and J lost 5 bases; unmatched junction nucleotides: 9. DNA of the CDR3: TGCAGTGCCCAGCCGGCAGGGGGCGATCAGCCCCAGCATTTT. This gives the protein CSAQPAGGDQPQHF.

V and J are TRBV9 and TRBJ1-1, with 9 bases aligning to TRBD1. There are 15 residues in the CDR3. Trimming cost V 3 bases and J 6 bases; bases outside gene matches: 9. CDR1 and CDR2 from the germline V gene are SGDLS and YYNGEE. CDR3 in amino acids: CASSETTGGASEAFF. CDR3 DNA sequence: TGTGCCAGCAGCGAGACCACAGGGGGCGCATCTGAAGCTTTCTTT.

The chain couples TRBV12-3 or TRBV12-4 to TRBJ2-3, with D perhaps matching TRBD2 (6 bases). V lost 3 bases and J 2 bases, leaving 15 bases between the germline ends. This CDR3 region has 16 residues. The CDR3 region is CASSLAGQALTDTQYF. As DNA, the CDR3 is TGTGCCAGCAGTTTGGCGGGGCAGGCCCTCACAGATACGCAGTATTTT.

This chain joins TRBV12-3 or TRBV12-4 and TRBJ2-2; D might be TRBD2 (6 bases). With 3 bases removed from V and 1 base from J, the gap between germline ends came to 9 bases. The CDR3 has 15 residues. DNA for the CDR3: TGTGCCAGCAGTTTGGCGGGATGGAACACCGGGGAGCTGTTTTTT. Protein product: CASSLAGWNTGELFF.

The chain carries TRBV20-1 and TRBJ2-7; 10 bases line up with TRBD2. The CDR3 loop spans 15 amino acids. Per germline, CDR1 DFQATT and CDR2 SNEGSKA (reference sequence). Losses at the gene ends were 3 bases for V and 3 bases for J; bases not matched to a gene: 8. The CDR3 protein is CSASRGLAVDYEQYF. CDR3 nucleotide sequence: TGCAGTGCTAGTCGCGGACTAGCGGTTGACTACGAGCAGTACTTC.

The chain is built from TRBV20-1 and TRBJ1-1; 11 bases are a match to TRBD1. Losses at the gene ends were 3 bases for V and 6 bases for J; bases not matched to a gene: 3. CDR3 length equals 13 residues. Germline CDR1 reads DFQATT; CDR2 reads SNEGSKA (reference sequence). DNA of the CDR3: TGCAGTGCTAGGGACAGGGGGCGCCCTGAAGCTTTCTTT. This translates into CSARDRGRPEAFF.

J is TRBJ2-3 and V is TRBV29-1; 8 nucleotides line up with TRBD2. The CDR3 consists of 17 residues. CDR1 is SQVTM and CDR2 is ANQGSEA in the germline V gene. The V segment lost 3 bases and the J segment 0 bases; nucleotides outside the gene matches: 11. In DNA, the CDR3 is TGCAGCGTTGATCCAGCGGGGGAGCGAACTAGCACAGATACGCAGTATTTT. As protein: CSVDPAGERTSTDTQYF.

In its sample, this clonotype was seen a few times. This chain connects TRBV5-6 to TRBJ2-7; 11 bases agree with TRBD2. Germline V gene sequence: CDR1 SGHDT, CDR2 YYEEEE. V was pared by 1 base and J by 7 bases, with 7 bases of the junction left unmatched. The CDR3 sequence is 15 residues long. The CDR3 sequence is CASSLSLAGGREQYF. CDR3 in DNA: TGTGCCAGCAGCTTGTCCCTAGCGGGAGGTCGGGAGCAGTACTTC.

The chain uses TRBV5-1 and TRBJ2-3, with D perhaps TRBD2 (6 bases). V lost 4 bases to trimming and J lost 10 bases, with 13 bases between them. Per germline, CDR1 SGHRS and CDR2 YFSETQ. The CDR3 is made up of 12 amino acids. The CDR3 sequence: CASSRDSAPQYF. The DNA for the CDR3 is TGCGCCAGCAGCAGGGACTCTGCGCCGCAGTATTTT.

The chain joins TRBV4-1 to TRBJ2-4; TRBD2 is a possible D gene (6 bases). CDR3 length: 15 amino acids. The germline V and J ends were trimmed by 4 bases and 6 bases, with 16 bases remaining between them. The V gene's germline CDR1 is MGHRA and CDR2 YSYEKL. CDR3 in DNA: TGCGCCAGCAGCCTGGACGGGCCCGGGGGAAACATTCAGTACTTC. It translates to CASSLDGPGGNIQYF.

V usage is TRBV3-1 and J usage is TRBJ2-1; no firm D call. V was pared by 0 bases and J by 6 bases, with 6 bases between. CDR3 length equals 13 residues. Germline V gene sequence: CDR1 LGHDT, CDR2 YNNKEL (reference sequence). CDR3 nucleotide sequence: TGTGCCAGCAGCCAAGAATGGCCCAATGAGCAGTTCTTC. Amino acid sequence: CASSQEWPNEQFF.

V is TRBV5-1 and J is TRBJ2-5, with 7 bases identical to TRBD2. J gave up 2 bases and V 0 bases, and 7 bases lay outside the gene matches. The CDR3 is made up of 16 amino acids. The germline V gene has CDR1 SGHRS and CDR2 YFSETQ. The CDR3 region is CASSLEGSGLQETQYF. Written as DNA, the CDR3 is TGCGCCAGCAGCTTGGAGGGTAGCGGGTTACAAGAGACCCAGTACTTC.

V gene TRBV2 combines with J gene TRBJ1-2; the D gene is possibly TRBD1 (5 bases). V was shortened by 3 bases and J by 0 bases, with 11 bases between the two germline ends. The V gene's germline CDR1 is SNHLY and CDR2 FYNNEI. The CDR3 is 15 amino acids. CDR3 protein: CASSDRQPPNYGYTF. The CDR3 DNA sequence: TGTGCCAGCAGTGACAGACAGCCTCCTAACTATGGCTACACCTTC.

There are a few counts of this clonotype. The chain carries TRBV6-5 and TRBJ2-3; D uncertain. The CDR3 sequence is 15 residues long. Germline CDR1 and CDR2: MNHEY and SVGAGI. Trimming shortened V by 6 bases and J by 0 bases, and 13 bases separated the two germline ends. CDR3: CASRLGRVSTDTQYF. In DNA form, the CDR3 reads TGTGCCAGCAGACTCGGACGTGTGAGCACAGATACGCAGTATTTT.

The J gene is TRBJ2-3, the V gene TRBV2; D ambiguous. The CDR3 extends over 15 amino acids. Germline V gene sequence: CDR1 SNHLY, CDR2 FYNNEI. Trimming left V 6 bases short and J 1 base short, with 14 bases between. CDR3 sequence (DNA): TGTGCCAGCAGCGACCTCGATGCGGGCACAGATACGCAGTATTTT. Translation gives CASSDLDAGTDTQYF.

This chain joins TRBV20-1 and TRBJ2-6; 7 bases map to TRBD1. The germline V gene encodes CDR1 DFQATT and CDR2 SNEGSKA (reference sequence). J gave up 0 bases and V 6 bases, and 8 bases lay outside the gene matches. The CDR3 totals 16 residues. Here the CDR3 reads CSAEGAPPSGANVLTF. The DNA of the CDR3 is TGCAGTGCAGAGGGGGCTCCGCCCTCTGGGGCCAACGTCCTGACTTTC.

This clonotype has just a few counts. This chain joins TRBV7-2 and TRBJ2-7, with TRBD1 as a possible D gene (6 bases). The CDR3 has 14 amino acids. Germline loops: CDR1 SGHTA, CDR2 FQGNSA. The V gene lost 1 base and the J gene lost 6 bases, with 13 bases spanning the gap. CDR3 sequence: CASSLGQALGEQYF. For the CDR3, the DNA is TGTGCCAGCAGCTTAGGACAGGCCCTAGGCGAGCAGTACTTC.

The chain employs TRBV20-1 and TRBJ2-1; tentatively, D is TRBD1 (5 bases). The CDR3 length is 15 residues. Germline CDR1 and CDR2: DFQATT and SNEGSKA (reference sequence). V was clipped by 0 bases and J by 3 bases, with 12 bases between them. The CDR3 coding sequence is TGCAGTGCTAGAGATGCAGGGAAGGACTACAATGAGCAGTTCTTC. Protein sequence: CSARDAGKDYNEQFF.

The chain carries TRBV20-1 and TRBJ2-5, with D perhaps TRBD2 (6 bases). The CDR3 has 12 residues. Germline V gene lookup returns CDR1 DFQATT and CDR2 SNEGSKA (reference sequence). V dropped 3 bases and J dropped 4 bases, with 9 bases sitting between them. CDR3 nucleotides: TGCAGTGCTAGCCGGGGGTCAGAGACCCAGTACTTC. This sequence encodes CSASRGSETQYF.

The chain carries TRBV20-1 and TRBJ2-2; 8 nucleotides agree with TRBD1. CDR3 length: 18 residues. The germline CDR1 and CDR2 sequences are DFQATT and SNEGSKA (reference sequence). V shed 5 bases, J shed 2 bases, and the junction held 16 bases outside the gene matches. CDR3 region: CSARRDRTQFKNTGELFF. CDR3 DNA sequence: TGCAGTGCTCGGCGGGACAGGACTCAGTTCAAAAACACCGGGGAGCTGTTTTTT.

CDR3 protein: CASRAHRDTLAKNIQYF. CDR3 coding DNA: TGTGCCAGCAGAGCACACCGGGACACACTAGCCAAAAACATTCAGTACTTC. The chain couples TRBV2 to TRBJ2-4; TRBD1 is a possible D gene (6 bases). The V end was cut by 6 bases, the J end by 0 bases, with 18 bases between. Looked up from germline, CDR1 is SNHLY and CDR2 is FYNNEI. This CDR3 has 17 residues.

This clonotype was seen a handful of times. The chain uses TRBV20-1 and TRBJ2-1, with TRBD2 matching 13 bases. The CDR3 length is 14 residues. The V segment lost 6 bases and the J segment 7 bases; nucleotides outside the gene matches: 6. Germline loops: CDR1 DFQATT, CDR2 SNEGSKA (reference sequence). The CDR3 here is CSAKGLAGWNEQFF. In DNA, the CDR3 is TGCAGTGCCAAGGGACTAGCGGGATGGAATGAGCAGTTCTTC.

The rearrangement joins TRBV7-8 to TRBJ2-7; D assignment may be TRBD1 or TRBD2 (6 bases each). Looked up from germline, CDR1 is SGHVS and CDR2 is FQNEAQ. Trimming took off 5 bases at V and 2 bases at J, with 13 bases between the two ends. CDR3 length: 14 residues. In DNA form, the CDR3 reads TGTGCCAGCAGCCCGCGGGACACAGCCTACGAGCAGTACTTC. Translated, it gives CASSPRDTAYEQYF.

The CDR3 loop reads CAISESESPSGANVLTF. As DNA, the CDR3 is TGTGCCATCAGTGAGTCCGAGTCCCCCTCTGGGGCCAACGTCCTGACTTTC. The V call is TRBV10-3, the J call TRBJ2-6; D uncertain. Germline CDR1 and CDR2: ENHRY and SYGVKD. V was clipped by 0 bases and J by 0 bases, with 9 bases between them. This CDR3 contains 17 residues.

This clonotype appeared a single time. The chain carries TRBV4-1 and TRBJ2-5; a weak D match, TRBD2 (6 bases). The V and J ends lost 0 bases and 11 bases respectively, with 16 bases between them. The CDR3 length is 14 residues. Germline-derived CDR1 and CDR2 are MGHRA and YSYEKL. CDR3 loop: CASSQEGTYNEQYF. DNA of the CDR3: TGCGCCAGCAGCCAAGAGGGGACTTACAATGAGCAGTACTTC.